This T cell receptor (beta chain) was identified in a study of cytomegalovirus exposure and HLA in healthy donors (dated by TCRdb to about 2017). Concerning the study at large: According to a later analysis, one platform produced both the 120 validation repertoires and the approximately 660 repertoires of the first cohort. The study aimed to test whether signatures of past pathogen exposure could be identified by cataloging public T cell receptors. In addition to the first cohort of 500 to 850 subjects, a separate validation cohort of 100 to 150 different subjects was used. The study combined high-throughput TCR immunosequencing, statistical association of individual TCRs with disease status, and machine learning to predict cytomegalovirus infection status.

Broad study findings and their caveats: The study listed 164 TCR beta chains as associated with cytomegalovirus. Of the cluster scores, around 95% were above 0 in a later analysis, which found that TCRs clustered in the first cohort also tended to co-occur in the approximately 110 validation repertoires. While some public TCRs were present in many individuals, most TCR sequences turned up only very rarely across donors. Three of the identified cytomegalovirus-associated TCR beta chains were confirmed in vitro to be specific for cytomegalovirus antigens. A later analysis had no HLA typing for the validation cohort, so co-occurrence there was scored across all 120 repertoires. The authors suggested that the approach could potentially be generalized to other disease states and immunological phenotypes. Cytomegalovirus status was reported to be diagnosed by the classifier with high specificity and sensitivity in both the original and validation cohorts.

Libraries were made using the immunoSEQ multiplex PCR assay. Per the original workflow: A statistical classification framework was built for diagnosing cytomegalovirus status from the catalog of TCR beta chain sequences. The immuneACCESS repertoire file appears here via TCRdb, limited to in-frame rearrangements. These files lack a portion of the clones; in checked studies, under half of the deficit traces to unresolved V genes, and the cause of the others is not known. The D gene and trimming were derived from the DNA, and the V and J assignments and clone size from that table. The sample contains roughly 300,000 clones, approximately 88% of them found a single time. The ten largest clones represent about 0.86% of the sample. The donors belonged to the validation cohort of under 150 subjects, which was separate from the roughly 670-subject first cohort. Remarks on this clone: Its antigen target is currently unknown. No much larger clone is present one base from it, and per-base qualities are unavailable.

The sample consisted of PBMCs. The source is a woman aged 18-29 years in good health and CMV-seronegative.

The bases are TGTGCCAGCAGCGTAGTAGTCCCAGGGGATCTCTACAATGAGCAGTTCTTC. Its product reads: CASSVVVPGDLYNEQFF. The sequence joins TRBV9 to TRBJ2-1; 6 matching bases give a weak D call of TRBD1. CDR1 and CDR2, per the germline V gene, are SGDLS and YYNGEE. Including the terminal cysteine and phenylalanine, the CDR3 comprises 17 residues. The entry retains the CDR3 DNA only, 51 bases that are in frame from base 1. V and J lose 0 bases and 3 bases, and a span of 16 bases separates them.